The 29 T cell receptor beta chains given below trace back to one sample, sequenced in a study of blood T cells in healthy people across ages. For the second PCR, which ran for roughly 6 to 12 cycles, a sample-barcoded 5' primer and a J-beta primer mix were used. Each CDR3 protein is one row after TCRdb ran MiXCR on the 5' RACE reads. Of 1,500,000 or so distinct CDR3 sequences listed, less than 45% are singletons. The specimen sequenced was blood. Source of these receptors: a woman in her late teens or twenties in good health.

The V and J genes are TRBV6-1 and TRBJ2-4, with a tentative D call TRBD2 (6 bases). The CDR3 length is 14 residues. Trimming stripped 8 bases from V and 5 bases from J, with 16 bases between. Germline assignment: CDR1 MNHNS and CDR2 SASEGT. DNA of the CDR3: TGTGCCAGCCAAGCCACAGGAGGGGAAAACATTCAGTACTTC. This gives the protein CASQATGGENIQYF.

The chain recombines TRBV20-1 with TRBJ2-7; 7 positions match TRBD1. The V gene end was trimmed by 7 bases and the J gene end by 0 bases; junction bases not matched to a gene: 6. Germline V gene data show CDR1 as DFQATT and CDR2 as SNEGSKA (reference sequence). The CDR3 sequence is 13 residues long. The CDR3 DNA is TGCAGTGGTGCCGACAGGGACTCCTACGAGCAGTACTTC. Translated, it gives CSGADRDSYEQYF.

This clonotype was detected once. This chain connects TRBV4-2 to TRBJ2-7; unclear D gene. CDR1 is LGHNA, CDR2 YNFKEQ, per germline. Trimming left V 5 bases short and J 6 bases short, with 11 bases between. CDR3 length equals 12 residues. CDR3 sequence: CASSSVELEQYF. In nucleotides, the CDR3 is TGTGCCAGCAGCTCGGTAGAACTCGAGCAGTACTTC.

V gene TRBV5-5 combines with J gene TRBJ2-5, with 7 bases that match TRBD2. Germline assignment: CDR1 SGHKS and CDR2 YYEKEE (reference sequence). With 0 bases clipped from V and 11 bases from J, the junction kept 16 bases outside the gene matches. This CDR3 comprises 16 residues. In DNA, the CDR3 is TGTGCCAGCAGCTTGGTCCTAGCGGCTGGATCCTACGGGCAGTACTTC. Amino acids: CASSLVLAAGSYGQYF.

The table lists this clonotype with a few counts. The V gene is TRBV4-1, the J gene TRBJ2-7; D tentatively fits TRBD1 or TRBD2 (5 bases each). The CDR3 is made up of 15 amino acids. In germline, CDR1 is MGHRA, CDR2 YSYEKL. Deletions cut 1 base from V and 9 bases from J, with 19 bases between. CDR3 coding DNA: TGCGCCAGCAGCCAAGGAAGTGAAATTGGGACCTGGCAGTACTTC. The encoded protein is CASSQGSEIGTWQYF.

This clonotype showed up just a few times. The V call is TRBV27, the J call TRBJ2-7; 7 bases map to TRBD1. In germline, CDR1 is MNHEY, CDR2 SMNVEV (reference sequence). Trimming at V came to 10 bases and at J to 3 bases, leaving 3 bases not matched to a gene. The length of the CDR3 is 11 residues. The CDR3 region has the DNA TGTGCCACAAGACAGGGCTACGAGCAGTACTTC. Residues: CATRQGYEQYF.

The gene calls are TRBV7-2 and TRBJ2-7, with 7 positions matching TRBD2. The germline gives CDR1 SGHTA, CDR2 FQGNSA. V gave up 5 bases and J gave up 7 bases; unmatched junction bases: 14. This CDR3 spans 15 amino acids. CDR3 sequence reads: CASSPASGLYNEQYF. The DNA of the CDR3 is TGTGCCAGCAGCCCCGCTAGCGGCTTATACAATGAGCAGTACTTC.

The chain combines TRBV6-1 with TRBJ2-4, with 7 bases fitting TRBD2. The J call may be incorrect, as the DNA end agrees better with TRBJ2-7. Germline loops: CDR1 MNHNS, CDR2 SASEGT. There are 15 residues in the CDR3. DNA for the CDR3: TGTGCCAGCAGTGAAAGACCCAGCGGGATTGCCGAGCAGTACTTC. Translated, it gives CASSERPSGIAEQYF.

The rearrangement joins TRBV12-3 or TRBV12-4 to TRBJ1-1; D is undetermined. The V end lost 5 bases, the J end lost 1 base, and 8 bases lay between the germline ends. The CDR3 runs to 13 residues. The CDR3 protein is CASSVLPNTEAFF. In nucleotides, the CDR3 is TGTGCCAGCAGTGTTCTTCCGAACACTGAAGCTTTCTTT.

The chain uses TRBV4-3 and TRBJ2-5; a weak D match, TRBD2 (7 bases). The CDR3 sequence is 16 residues long. The germline V gene has CDR1 LGHNA and CDR2 YSLEER. Deletions cut 4 bases from V and 11 bases from J, with 26 bases between. The CDR3 loop reads CASSLRGGARYNEQYF. The CDR3 coding sequence is TGCGCCAGCAGCCTGAGAGGGGGGGCCCGCTACAATGAGCAGTACTTC.

The chain is built from TRBV27 and TRBJ2-2; 7 bases align to TRBD1. Germline V lookup: CDR1 MNHEY, CDR2 SMNVEV (reference sequence). The ends lost 8 bases at V and 0 bases at J; junction bases unmatched: 6. This CDR3 has 15 residues. The CDR3 protein is CASRPGTANTGELFF. CDR3 in DNA: TGTGCCAGCCGACCCGGGACAGCGAACACCGGGGAGCTGTTTTTT.

This clonotype turned up a few times. The V gene is TRBV5-4, the J gene TRBJ1-2, with no clear D. Trimming shortened V by 1 base and J by 0 bases, and 13 bases separated the two germline ends. Looked up from germline, CDR1 is SGHNT and CDR2 is YYREEE (reference sequence). The CDR3 sequence is 16 residues long. The CDR3 DNA reads as TGTGCCAGCAGCTTGAGGCTTCAGACTTCTAACTATGGCTACACCTTC. Its protein is CASSLRLQTSNYGYTF.

A word on this clonotype: One end of the junction fails to match germline, which may point to a read error. The rearrangement links TRBV4-3 to TRBJ2-5; D is tentatively TRBD1 or TRBD2 (5 bases each). CDR1 and CDR2 (germline): LGHNA, YSLEER. The CDR3 is 12 residues long. In DNA, the CDR3 is TGCGCCAGCAGCCAAGATGACGGGACCCAGTGCTTC. Translated: CASSQDDGTQCF.

There are a few counts of this clonotype. This chain uses TRBV5-5 with TRBJ2-7; TRBD1 might be the D (6 bases). The CDR3 sequence is 14 residues long. With 0 bases removed from V and 3 bases from J, the gap between germline ends came to 10 bases. The germline V gene encodes CDR1 SGHKS and CDR2 YYEKEE (reference sequence). DNA for the CDR3: TGTGCCAGCAGCTTGGAGGGGGTTCTCTACGAGCAGTACTTC. This codes for CASSLEGVLYEQYF.

This chain joins TRBV20-1 and TRBJ1-1, with D unclear. This CDR3 has 13 residues. Germline values: CDR1 DFQATT, CDR2 SNEGSKA (reference sequence). The V end lost 0 bases, the J end lost 0 bases, and 5 bases lay between the germline ends. The CDR3 protein is CSARDPMNTEAFF. CDR3 DNA sequence: TGCAGTGCTAGAGATCCCATGAACACTGAAGCTTTCTTT.

The CDR3 sequence: CSAPTGSVADTQYF. Here the CDR3 DNA reads TGCAGTGCACCGACAGGTTCTGTCGCAGATACGCAGTATTTT. The V gene is TRBV20-1, the J gene TRBJ2-3; D perhaps matches TRBD1 (6 bases). Germline V CDR1 and CDR2: DFQATT, SNEGSKA (reference sequence). This CDR3 region has 14 residues. Trimming stripped 6 bases from V and 4 bases from J, with 17 bases between.

This clonotype was counted only a few times. DNA of the CDR3: TGTGCCAGCAGTTACTGGACTAGCGGGGCATCCCAAGAGACCCAGTACTTC. Its protein is CASSYWTSGASQETQYF. The rearrangement uses TRBV6-5 and TRBJ2-5, with TRBD2 identical over 12 bases. The CDR3 contains 17 residues. Germline V CDR1 and CDR2: MNHEY, SVGAGI. J gave up 1 base and V 1 base, and 4 bases lay outside the gene matches.

This clonotype appeared a few times. The chain combines TRBV5-1 with TRBJ2-7; 7 bases agree with TRBD2. Germline loops: CDR1 SGHRS, CDR2 YFSETQ. V shed 2 bases and J 5 bases; nucleotides not matched to a gene: 7. This CDR3 has 14 amino acids. CDR3 in DNA: TGCGCCAGCAGCTTCTGGGGAGGGAACCACGAGCAGTACTTC. This translates into CASSFWGGNHEQYF.

This chain uses TRBV7-3 with TRBJ2-1; 8 bases match TRBD2. After removal of 0 bases from V and 3 bases from J, the junction contained 4 bases not matched to a gene. This CDR3 has 16 amino acids. CDR1 is SGHTA and CDR2 is FQGTGA in the germline V gene. The CDR3 region is CASSLTRGVGYNEQFF. The CDR3, as DNA: TGTGCCAGCAGCTTAACGCGGGGGGTCGGCTACAATGAGCAGTTCTTC.

This clonotype occurred a few times. This chain links TRBV20-1 with TRBJ2-3; 7 bases agree with TRBD1. Trimming cost V 6 bases and J 6 bases; bases outside gene matches: 9. Germline lookup yields CDR1 DFQATT and CDR2 SNEGSKA (reference sequence). The CDR3 runs to 13 residues. This CDR3 reads CSAQGQVSDTQYF. The CDR3 DNA sequence: TGCAGTGCCCAAGGACAGGTGTCCGATACGCAGTATTTT.

The chain is built from TRBV7-6 and TRBJ2-7; 11 bases match TRBD2. The tail of the sequence fits TRBJ2-5 better, so the J call may be wrong. This CDR3 contains 16 residues. Germline loops: CDR1 SGHVS, CDR2 FNYEAQ. The CDR3: CASSARWGTSGETQYF. The CDR3 DNA reads as TGTGCCAGCAGCGCCCGGTGGGGGACTAGCGGTGAGACCCAGTACTTC.

The chain combines TRBV4-3 with TRBJ2-1; no clear D gene. V lost 0 bases and J 0 bases, leaving 15 bases between the germline ends. CDR1 is LGHNA, CDR2 YSLEER, per germline. This CDR3 is 18 amino acids long. The CDR3 sequence: CASSQDLLSQSSYNEQFF. In nucleotides, the CDR3 is TGCGCCAGCAGCCAAGATCTATTATCCCAGAGCTCCTACAATGAGCAGTTCTTC.

The chain combines TRBV20-1 with TRBJ2-6; maybe TRBD1 (6 bases). Trimming cost V 6 bases and J 3 bases, with 12 bases left between them. There are 14 residues in the CDR3. Germline V CDR1 and CDR2: DFQATT, SNEGSKA (reference sequence). The CDR3 nucleotides read TGCAGTGCGCTTACAGGGATTGGGGCCAACGTCCTGACTTTC. Translated, it gives CSALTGIGANVLTF.

The chain employs TRBV25-1 and TRBJ1-2; D is unclear. The CDR3 loop spans 14 amino acids. V was pared by 5 bases and J by 6 bases, with 16 bases between. Germline V gene lookup returns CDR1 MGHDK and CDR2 SYGVNS. As DNA, the CDR3 is TGTGCCAGCAGTTTTCAGAGCACAGTAGATGGCTACACCTTC. Encoded protein: CASSFQSTVDGYTF.

J is TRBJ2-1 and V is TRBV6-6; TRBD2 is a possible D gene (5 bases). The germline V and J ends were trimmed by 8 bases and 4 bases, with 9 bases remaining between them. CDR1 MNHNY and CDR2 SVGAGI come from the germline V gene (reference sequence). The CDR3 spans 12 residues. The CDR3 is CASGGNYNEQFF. The CDR3 bases are TGTGCCAGCGGAGGTAATTACAATGAGCAGTTCTTC.

This clonotype turned up a few times. Here the CDR3 DNA reads TGCAGTGCTAGAACCGACAGAGTCAGGCCCTACGAGCAGTACTTC. It translates to CSARTDRVRPYEQYF. The chain uses TRBV20-1 and TRBJ2-7, with D possibly TRBD1 on 5 matching bases. The germline V gene encodes CDR1 DFQATT and CDR2 SNEGSKA (reference sequence). This CDR3 has 15 residues. Trimming took 2 bases from V and 2 from J, leaving 16 bases between them.

The chain links TRBV29-1 to TRBJ1-2; unclear D gene. CDR3 size: 11 residues. The V gene lost 4 bases and the J gene lost 4 bases, with 7 bases spanning the gap. The V gene's germline CDR1 is SQVTM and CDR2 ANQGSEA. The CDR3 nucleotides read TGCAGCGTTGCCGGGAGCTATGGCTACACCTTC. Encoded protein: CSVAGSYGYTF.

The V call is TRBV20-1, the J call TRBJ1-6, with TRBD1 matching over 9 bases. V was pared by 1 base and J by 8 bases, with 3 bases of the junction left unmatched. This CDR3 region has 14 residues. Germline V lookup: CDR1 DFQATT, CDR2 SNEGSKA (reference sequence). The CDR3 sequence: CSARGDREYSPLHF. As DNA, the CDR3 is TGCAGTGCTAGAGGGGACAGGGAATATTCACCCCTCCACTTT.

A few counts support this clonotype. The chain is built from TRBV20-1 and TRBJ2-1; D is possibly TRBD2 (6 bases). Trimming pared 5 bases from V and 5 bases from J, leaving 19 bases between. Germline values: CDR1 DFQATT, CDR2 SNEGSKA (reference sequence). This CDR3 is 15 amino acids long. The CDR3 loop reads CSAPKGLATNNEQFF. CDR3 nucleotide sequence: TGCAGTGCTCCGAAGGGGCTAGCGACCAACAATGAGCAGTTCTTC.